Following are 17 T cell receptor beta chains from one sample sequenced in a study of PD-1 blockade in classical Hodgkin lymphoma. All trial patients relapsed after autologous stem cell transplantation. Generated by immunoSEQ multiplex PCR, the TCRdb table keeps only in-frame clones and is missing some. The sample has about 24,000 clones, 69% seen once. The sample was peripheral blood mononuclear cells (PBMCs), taken at baseline. These receptor sequences come from a human donor with classical Hodgkin lymphoma.

This clone was seen just once. V is TRBV6-6 and J is TRBJ1-2; 10 bases align to TRBD1. Germline trimming cut 5 bases from V and 7 bases from J; bases unmatched to any gene: 13. Germline values: CDR1 MNHNY, CDR2 SVGAGI (reference sequence). The CDR3 extends over 16 amino acids. This CDR3 is CASSPIDGQGVRGYTF. CDR3 DNA: TGTGCCAGCAGTCCCATCGACGGACAGGGGGTGCGTGGCTACACCTTC.

The chain combines TRBV19 with TRBJ1-1, with D tentatively TRBD1 (6 bases). CDR1 LNHDA and CDR2 SQIVND come from the germline V gene (reference sequence). The CDR3 has 14 amino acids. Trimming pared 2 bases from V and 5 bases from J, leaving 12 bases between. Here the CDR3 reads CASSIRGVGTEAFF. In DNA form, the CDR3 reads TGTGCCAGTAGTATAAGGGGGGTAGGGACTGAAGCTTTCTTT.

This clone was found a few times. The rearrangement joins TRBV29-1 to TRBJ1-1, with TRBD1 matching 7 bases. V was clipped by 4 bases and J by 2 bases; unmatched bases: 13. The CDR3 sequence is 16 residues long. The germline V gene encodes CDR1 SQVTM and CDR2 ANQGSEA. CDR3 DNA sequence: TGCAGCGTTGTAGGGCCTCGGACAGGCCTTAACACTGAAGCTTTCTTT. It translates to CSVVGPRTGLNTEAFF.

This clone occurred a few times. The chain carries TRBV19 and TRBJ2-7; D might be TRBD1 or TRBD2, each matching 5 bases. V gave up 3 bases and J gave up 4 bases, with 16 bases separating them. The CDR3 consists of 15 residues. Germline CDR1 and CDR2: LNHDA and SQIVND (reference sequence). The CDR3 here is CASSMGDSSRYEQYF. The CDR3 DNA is TGTGCCAGTAGTATGGGAGACAGTTCAAGGTACGAGCAGTACTTC.

J is TRBJ2-5 and V is TRBV5-6; D is perhaps TRBD1 or TRBD2 (5 bases each). Trimming took off 0 bases at V and 7 bases at J, with 22 bases between the two ends. The germline gives CDR1 SGHDT, CDR2 YYEEEE. The CDR3 extends over 17 amino acids. DNA for the CDR3: TGTGCCAGCAGCTTGGAAGTAAGGACTGGGGCCGTGGGGACCCAGTACTTC. It yields the protein CASSLEVRTGAVGTQYF. The full variable domain, completed using reference TRBV5-6 and TRBJ2-5, is DAGVTQSPTHLIKTRGQQVTLRCSPKSGHDTVSWYQQALGQGPQFIFQYYEEEERQRGNFPDRFSGHQFPNYSSELNVNALLLGDSALYLCASSLEVRTGAVGTQYFGPGTRLLVL.

In its sample, this clone was seen once. The rearrangement uses TRBV18 and TRBJ1-1; D gene unclear. Trimming took off 3 bases at V and 1 base at J, with 12 bases between the two ends. This CDR3 contains 15 residues. Germline assignment: CDR1 KGHSH and CDR2 LQKENI. This CDR3 is CASSPTPGGNTEAFF. In DNA, the CDR3 is TGTGCCAGCTCACCGACACCGGGAGGGAACACTGAAGCTTTCTTT.

The V and J genes are TRBV7-9 and TRBJ2-1; D remains ambiguous. There are 12 residues in the CDR3. Germline V gene sequence: CDR1 SEHNR, CDR2 FQNEAQ (reference sequence). V lost 5 bases and J 4 bases, leaving 6 bases between the germline ends. The CDR3 coding sequence is TGTGCCAGCAGCATAGGTTACAATGAGCAGTTCTTC. Protein product: CASSIGYNEQFF.

J is TRBJ2-2 and V is TRBV5-5, with 10 bases identical to TRBD1. Per the germline V gene, CDR1 is SGHKS and CDR2 is YYEKEE (reference sequence). CDR3 length equals 16 residues. V lost 4 bases to trimming and J lost 5 bases; unmatched junction nucleotides: 8. The CDR3 bases are TGTGCCAGCAGCAGGCCGACAGGGGGCGATACCGGGGAGCTGTTTTTT. It yields the protein CASSRPTGGDTGELFF. The full variable domain, with the rest looked up from reference TRBV5-5 and TRBJ2-2, is DAGVTQSPTHLIKTRGQQVTLRCSPISGHKSVSWYQQVLGQGPQFIFQYYEKEERGRGNFPDRFSARQFPNYSSELNVNALLLGDSALYLCASSRPTGGDTGELFFGEGSRLTVL.

The chain carries TRBV19 and TRBJ1-5, with 10 bases lining up with TRBD1. V gave up 9 bases and J gave up 0 bases; unmatched junction bases: 11. Looked up from germline, CDR1 is LNHDA and CDR2 is SQIVND (reference sequence). This CDR3 has 17 residues. The CDR3 DNA reads TGTGCCAGCCAAGAGGACAGGGGGGTGGATAGCAATCAGCCCCAGCATTTT. It encodes CASQEDRGVDSNQPQHF.

Turning to this clone: Other DNA sequences in this specimen translate into the identical CDR3. This rearrangement joins TRBV25-1 to TRBJ1-2, with D maybe TRBD1 (5 bases). Deletions cut 2 bases from V and 7 bases from J, with 8 bases between. CDR1 is MGHDK and CDR2 is SYGVNS in the germline V gene. This CDR3 region has 12 residues. In DNA, the CDR3 is TGTGCCAGCAGTGAAGGTGGGGGTGGCTACACCTTC. It codes for CASSEGGGGYTF.

The chain recombines TRBV30 with TRBJ1-5, with D possibly matching TRBD1 (5 bases). V lost 2 bases and J 5 bases, leaving 13 bases between the germline ends. Germline assignment: CDR1 GTSNPN and CDR2 SVGIG (reference sequence). This CDR3 contains 14 residues. The CDR3 loop is CAWSPREGHQPQHF. The CDR3 nucleotides are TGTGCCTGGAGTCCGAGGGAGGGGCATCAGCCCCAGCATTTT.

This clone has more than one count but fewer than ten. The chain carries TRBV19 and TRBJ2-2; D perhaps matches TRBD2 (7 bases). Per the germline V gene, CDR1 is LNHDA and CDR2 is SQIVND (reference sequence). V lost 8 bases and J lost 4, with 14 bases in between. The CDR3 totals 14 residues. The CDR3, as DNA: TGTGCCAGTCTGAACAGGGAGGGCACCGGGGAGCTGTTTTTT. It encodes CASLNREGTGELFF.

This rearrangement joins TRBV30 to TRBJ1-1; D remains unclear. The V end was cut by 4 bases, the J end by 5 bases, with 8 bases between. Germline V gene lookup returns CDR1 GTSNPN and CDR2 SVGIG (reference sequence). CDR3 length: 11 amino acids. This CDR3 reads CAWNARTEAFF. The CDR3 DNA reads as TGTGCCTGGAACGCTAGGACTGAAGCTTTCTTT.

V usage is TRBV27 and J usage is TRBJ1-2, with D perhaps TRBD1 (5 bases). This CDR3 spans 14 amino acids. V gave up 2 bases and J gave up 4 bases, with 11 bases separating them. Germline V lookup: CDR1 MNHEY, CDR2 SMNVEV (reference sequence). For the CDR3, the DNA is TGTGCCAGCAGTTTAATAGGGGCCGGCTATGGCTACACCTTC. Translation: CASSLIGAGYGYTF.

Remarks on this clone: Given a much more abundant clone one base away, this may be a read error. This specimen includes other DNA sequences encoding the same CDR3. J is TRBJ1-2 and V is TRBV4-3; 11 bases match TRBD1. V lost 3 bases, J lost 2 bases, and 8 bases stayed unmatched. From germline, CDR1 is LGHNA and CDR2 YSLEER. There are 17 residues in the CDR3. The CDR3 is CASSQDGQGALNYGYTF. The CDR3 DNA sequence: TGCGCCAGCAGCCAGGATGGACAGGGGGCCTTAAACTATGGCTACACCTTC.

The chain joins TRBV11-2 to TRBJ2-3; either TRBD1 or TRBD2 may supply D (5 bases each). CDR1 is SGHAT and CDR2 is FQNNGV in the germline V gene. CDR3 size: 13 residues. With 8 bases removed from V and 1 base from J, the gap between germline ends came to 10 bases. Here the CDR3 DNA reads TGTGCCAGCCAGGGAGAGGGCACAGATACGCAGTATTTT. This sequence encodes CASQGEGTDTQYF.

This clone appeared a few times. The rearrangement uses TRBV30 and TRBJ1-2; D perhaps matches TRBD1 (5 bases). The CDR3 totals 12 residues. Trimming stripped 3 bases from V and 2 bases from J, with 7 bases between. Germline CDR1 GTSNPN, CDR2 SVGIG (reference sequence). The CDR3 loop reads CAWRGRNYGYTF. In DNA form, the CDR3 reads TGTGCCTGGAGGGGACGGAACTATGGCTACACCTTC.